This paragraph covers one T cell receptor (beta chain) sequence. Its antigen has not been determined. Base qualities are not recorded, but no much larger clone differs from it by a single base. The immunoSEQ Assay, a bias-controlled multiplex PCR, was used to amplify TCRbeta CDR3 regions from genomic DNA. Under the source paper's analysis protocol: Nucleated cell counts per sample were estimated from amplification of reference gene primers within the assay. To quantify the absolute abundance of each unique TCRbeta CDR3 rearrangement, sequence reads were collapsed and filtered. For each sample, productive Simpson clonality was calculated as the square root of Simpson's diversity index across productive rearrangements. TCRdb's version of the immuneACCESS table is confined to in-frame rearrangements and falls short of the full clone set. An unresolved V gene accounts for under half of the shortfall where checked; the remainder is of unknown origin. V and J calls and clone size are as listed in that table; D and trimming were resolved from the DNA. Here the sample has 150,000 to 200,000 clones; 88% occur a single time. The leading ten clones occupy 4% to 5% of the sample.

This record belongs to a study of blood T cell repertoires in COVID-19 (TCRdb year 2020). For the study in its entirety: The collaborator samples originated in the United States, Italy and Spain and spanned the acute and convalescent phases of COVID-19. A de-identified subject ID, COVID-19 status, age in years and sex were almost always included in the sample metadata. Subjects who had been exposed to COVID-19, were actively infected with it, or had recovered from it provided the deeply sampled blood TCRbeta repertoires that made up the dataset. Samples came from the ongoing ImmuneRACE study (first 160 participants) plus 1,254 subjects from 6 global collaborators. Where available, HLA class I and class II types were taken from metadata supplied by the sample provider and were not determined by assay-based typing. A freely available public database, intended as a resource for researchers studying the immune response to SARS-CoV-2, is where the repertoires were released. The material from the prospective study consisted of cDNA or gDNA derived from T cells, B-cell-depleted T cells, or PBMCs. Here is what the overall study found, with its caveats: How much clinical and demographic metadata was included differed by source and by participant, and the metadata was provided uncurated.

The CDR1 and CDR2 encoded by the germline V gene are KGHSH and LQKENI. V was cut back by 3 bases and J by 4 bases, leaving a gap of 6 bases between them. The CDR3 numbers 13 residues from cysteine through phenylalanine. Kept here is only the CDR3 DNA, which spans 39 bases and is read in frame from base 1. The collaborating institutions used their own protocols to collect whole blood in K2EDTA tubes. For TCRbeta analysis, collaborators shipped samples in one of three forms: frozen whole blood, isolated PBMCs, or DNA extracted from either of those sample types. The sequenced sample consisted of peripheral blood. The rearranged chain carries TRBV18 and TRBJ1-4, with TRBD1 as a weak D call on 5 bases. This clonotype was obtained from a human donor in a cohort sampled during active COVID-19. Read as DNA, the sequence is TGTGCCAGCTCACCGCAGGGTAATGAAAAACTGTTTTTT. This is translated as CASSPQGNEKLFF.